The source of this T cell receptor (beta chain) is a study of cytomegalovirus exposure and HLA in healthy donors. Points from the study as a whole: Sequencing probably produced one cluster of sequence variants that were highly shared. Immune exposure information available was restricted to CMV serostatus. Analysis was carried out at a later point, and it linked a missense DCLRE1C variant to TCR beta V- and J-gene trimming.

The ends were cut back, 4 bases at V and 4 bases at J, with 14 bases in the middle. In germline, CDR1 is MDHEN, CDR2 SYDVKM. The CDR3 covers 14 residues. This clone has a handful of counts. Its target is not known. Other DNA sequences of this sample code for an identical CDR3. The PCR employed 60 Vbeta primers together with 13 Jbeta primers. Assay used: immunoSEQ multiplex PCR; TCRdb lists only in-frame clones, some missing. The data hold 100,000 to 150,000 clones, with around 79% observed a single time. This sequence originates from a woman in her 40s in good health and CMV-seronegative. The specimen sequenced was PBMCs. The rearrangement joins TRBV28 to TRBJ2-7, with D perhaps TRBD1 (6 bases). CDR3 amino acids: CASSSTGGGYEQYF. The DNA of the CDR3 is TGTGCCAGCAGTTCAACTGGGGGCGGATACGAGCAGTACTTC.